This T cell receptor beta chain was captured by sequencing in a study of technical replicates of blood from a few donors. Profiling relied on immunoSEQ multiplex PCR, and the TCRdb table lists in-frame clones only, not all of them. The sample has about 87,000 clones, just under 95% seen once. This CDR3 is 16 amino acids long. With V trimmed by 2 bases and J by 6 bases, 9 bases remained unmatched. Germline-derived CDR1 and CDR2 are KGHSH and LQKENI. The chain uses TRBV18 and TRBJ2-3; 9 nucleotides line up with TRBD1. The TCR was taken from a human donor in good health. Sequencing was carried out using T cells isolated from PBMCs. The CDR3 DNA is TGTGCCAGCTCACCAAGTAACAGGGGGCATACGGATACGCAGTATTTT. Encoded protein: CASSPSNRGHTDTQYF.